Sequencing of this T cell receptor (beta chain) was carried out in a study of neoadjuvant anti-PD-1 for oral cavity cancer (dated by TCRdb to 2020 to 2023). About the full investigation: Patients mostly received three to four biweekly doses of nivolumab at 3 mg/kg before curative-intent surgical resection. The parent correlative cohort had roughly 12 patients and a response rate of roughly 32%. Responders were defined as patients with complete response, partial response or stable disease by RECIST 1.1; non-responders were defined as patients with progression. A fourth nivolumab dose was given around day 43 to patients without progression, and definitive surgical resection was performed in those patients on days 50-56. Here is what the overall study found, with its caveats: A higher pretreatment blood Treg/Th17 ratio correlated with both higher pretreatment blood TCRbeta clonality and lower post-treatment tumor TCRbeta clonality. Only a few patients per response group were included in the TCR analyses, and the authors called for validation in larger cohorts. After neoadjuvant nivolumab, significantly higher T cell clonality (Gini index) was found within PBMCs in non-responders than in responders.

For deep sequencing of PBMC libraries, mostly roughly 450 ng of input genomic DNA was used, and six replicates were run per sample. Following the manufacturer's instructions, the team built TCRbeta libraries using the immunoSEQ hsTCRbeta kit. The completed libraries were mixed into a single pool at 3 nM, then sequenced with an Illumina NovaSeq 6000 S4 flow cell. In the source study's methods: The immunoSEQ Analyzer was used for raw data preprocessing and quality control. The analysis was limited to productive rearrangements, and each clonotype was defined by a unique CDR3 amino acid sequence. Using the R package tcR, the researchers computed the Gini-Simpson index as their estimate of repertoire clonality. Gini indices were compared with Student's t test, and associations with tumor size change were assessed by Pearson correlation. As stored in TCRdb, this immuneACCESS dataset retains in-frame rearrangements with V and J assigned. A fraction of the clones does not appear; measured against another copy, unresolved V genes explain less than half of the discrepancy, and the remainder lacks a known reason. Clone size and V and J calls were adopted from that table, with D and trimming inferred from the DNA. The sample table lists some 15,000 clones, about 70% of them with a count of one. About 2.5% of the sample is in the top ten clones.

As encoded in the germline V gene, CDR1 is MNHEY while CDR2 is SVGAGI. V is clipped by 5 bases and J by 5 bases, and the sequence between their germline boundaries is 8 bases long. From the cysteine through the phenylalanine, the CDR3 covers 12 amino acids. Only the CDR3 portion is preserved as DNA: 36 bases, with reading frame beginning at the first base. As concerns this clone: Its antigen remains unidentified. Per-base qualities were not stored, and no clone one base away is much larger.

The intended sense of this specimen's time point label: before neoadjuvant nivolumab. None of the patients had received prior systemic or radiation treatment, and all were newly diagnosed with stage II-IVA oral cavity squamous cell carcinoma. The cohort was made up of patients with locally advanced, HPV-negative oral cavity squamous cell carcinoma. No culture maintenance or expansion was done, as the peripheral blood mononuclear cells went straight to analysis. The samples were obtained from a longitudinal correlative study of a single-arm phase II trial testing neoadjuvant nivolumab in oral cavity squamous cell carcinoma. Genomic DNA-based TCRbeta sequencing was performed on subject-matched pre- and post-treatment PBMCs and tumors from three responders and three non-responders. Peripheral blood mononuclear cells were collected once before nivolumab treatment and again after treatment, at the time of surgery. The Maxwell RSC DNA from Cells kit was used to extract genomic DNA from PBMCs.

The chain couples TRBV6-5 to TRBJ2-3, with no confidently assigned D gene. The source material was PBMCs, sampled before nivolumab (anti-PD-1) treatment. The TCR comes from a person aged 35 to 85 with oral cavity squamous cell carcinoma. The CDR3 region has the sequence CASSTPGDTQYF. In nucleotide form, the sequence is TGTGCCAGCAGTACGCCCGGAGATACGCAGTATTTT.